This TCR beta chain was identified during a study of T cells in Graves' hyperthyroidism and ophthalmopathy. Study outcomes and limitations: Blood held most thyroid clonotypes expanded above 0.001 frequency. Ophthalmopathy was separated from stable hyperthyroidism by a 13 V-J model.

V was clipped by 8 bases and J by 2 bases; unmatched bases: 4. The CDR3 has 13 amino acids. Germline V gene lookup returns CDR1 SNHLY and CDR2 FYNNEI. Notes on this clonotype: As yet, its antigen is unknown.

TCR beta CDR3 sequences were amplified from RNA transcripts. Researchers ran a first-round RT-PCR on the TCR CDR3 using the HTBI primer set. Each CDR3 protein gets one entry after TCRdb re-called the multiplex PCR reads with MiXCR. The sample has a few hundred thousand distinct CDR3 sequences; about half are singletons. Patients between 18 and 65 years old had hyperthyroidism, newly diagnosed and lasting under 2 months. The sample was peripheral blood or thyroid tissue (not recorded which). This sequence joins TRBV2 and TRBJ2-7, with TRBD2 matching over 9 bases. The origin of this receptor is a woman between 18 and 29 years old with Graves' hyperthyroidism. The CDR3 DNA reads as TGTGCCAGCGAGACTAGCGGTACCTACGAGCAGTACTTC. Translation: CASETSGTYEQYF. Complete variable domain (other parts from reference TRBV2 and TRBJ2-7): EPEVTQTPSHQVTQMGQEVILRCVPISNHLYFYWYRQILGQKVEFLVSFYNNEISEKSEIFDDQFSVERPDGSNFTLKIRSTKLEDSAMYFCASETSGTYEQYFGPGTRLTVT.